This T cell receptor (beta chain) was documented in a study of shared clonotypes between healthy human individuals. This was a deep-level run. Assay used: immunoSEQ multiplex PCR; TCRdb lists only in-frame clones, some missing. In the table there are some 2,500,000 clones, roughly 93% of which are singletons. With V trimmed by 7 bases and J by 6 bases, 5 bases remained unmatched. The CDR3 loop spans 13 amino acids. Germline V gene lookup returns CDR1 LNHDA and CDR2 SQIVND (reference sequence). Sequenced: naive CD4+ T cells from PBMCs. Stated subset: CD45RA+ positively selected. The receptor was isolated from a man aged 18 to 29 in good health. Some clones in this sample may be carry-over from other donors' samples. The chain carries TRBV19 and TRBJ2-1; 8 nucleotides line up with TRBD1. This CDR3 reads CASTTGTGNEQFF. CDR3 bases: TGTGCCAGTACAACAGGGACAGGCAATGAGCAGTTCTTC.